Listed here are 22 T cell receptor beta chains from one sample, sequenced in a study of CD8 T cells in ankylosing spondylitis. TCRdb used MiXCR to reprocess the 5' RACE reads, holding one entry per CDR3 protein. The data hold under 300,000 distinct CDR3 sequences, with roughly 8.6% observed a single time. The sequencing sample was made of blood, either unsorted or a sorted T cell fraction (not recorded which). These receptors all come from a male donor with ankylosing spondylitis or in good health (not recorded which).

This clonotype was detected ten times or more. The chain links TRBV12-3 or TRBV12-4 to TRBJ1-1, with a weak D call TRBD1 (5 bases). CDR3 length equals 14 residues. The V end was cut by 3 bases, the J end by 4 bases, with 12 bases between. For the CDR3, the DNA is TGTGCCAGCAGTTTCCCGGGGGGAAGCACTGAAGCTTTCTTT. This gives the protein CASSFPGGSTEAFF.

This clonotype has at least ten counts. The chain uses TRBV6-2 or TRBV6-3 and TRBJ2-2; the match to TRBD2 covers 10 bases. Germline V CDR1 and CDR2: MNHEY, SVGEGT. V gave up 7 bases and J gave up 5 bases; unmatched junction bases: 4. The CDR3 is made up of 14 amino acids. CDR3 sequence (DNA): TGTGCCAGCACTCTAGCGGGGGCTACCGGGGAGCTGTTTTTT. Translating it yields CASTLAGATGELFF.

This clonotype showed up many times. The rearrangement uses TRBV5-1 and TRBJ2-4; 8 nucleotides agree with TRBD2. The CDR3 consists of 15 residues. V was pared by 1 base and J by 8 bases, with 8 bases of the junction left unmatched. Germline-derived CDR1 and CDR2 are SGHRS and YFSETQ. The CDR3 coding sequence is TGCGCCAGCAGCTTGACGGACGGGGGGGAAGACATTCAGTACTTC. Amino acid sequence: CASSLTDGGEDIQYF.

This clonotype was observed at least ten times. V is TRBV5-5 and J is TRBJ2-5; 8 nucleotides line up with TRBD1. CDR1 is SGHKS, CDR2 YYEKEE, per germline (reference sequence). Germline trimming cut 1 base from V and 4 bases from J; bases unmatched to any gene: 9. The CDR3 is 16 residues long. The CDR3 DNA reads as TGTGCCAGCAGCTTGCAAACAGGGGGACGTCGAGAGACCCAGTACTTC. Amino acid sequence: CASSLQTGGRRETQYF.

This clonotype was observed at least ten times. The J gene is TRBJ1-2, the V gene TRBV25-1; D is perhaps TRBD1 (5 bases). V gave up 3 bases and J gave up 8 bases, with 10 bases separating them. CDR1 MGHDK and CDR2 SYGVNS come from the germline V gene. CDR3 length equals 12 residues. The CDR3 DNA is TGTGCCAGCAGTGAGGCAGGGTCCGGCTACACCTTC. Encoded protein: CASSEAGSGYTF.

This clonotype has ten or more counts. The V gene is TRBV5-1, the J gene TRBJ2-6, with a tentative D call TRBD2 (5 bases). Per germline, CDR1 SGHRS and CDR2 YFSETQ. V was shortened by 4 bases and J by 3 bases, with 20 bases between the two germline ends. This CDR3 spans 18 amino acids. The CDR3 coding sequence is TGCGCCAGCAGCAACCCGGACGGACTGGGCTTTGGGGCCAACGTCCTGACTTTC. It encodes CASSNPDGLGFGANVLTF.

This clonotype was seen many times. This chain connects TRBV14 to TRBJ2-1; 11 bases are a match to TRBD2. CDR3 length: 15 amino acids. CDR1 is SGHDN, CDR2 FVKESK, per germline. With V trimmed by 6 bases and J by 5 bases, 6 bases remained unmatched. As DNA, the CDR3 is TGTGCCAGCAGAACCGGGACTAGCGGCCACAATGAGCAGTTCTTC. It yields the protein CASRTGTSGHNEQFF.

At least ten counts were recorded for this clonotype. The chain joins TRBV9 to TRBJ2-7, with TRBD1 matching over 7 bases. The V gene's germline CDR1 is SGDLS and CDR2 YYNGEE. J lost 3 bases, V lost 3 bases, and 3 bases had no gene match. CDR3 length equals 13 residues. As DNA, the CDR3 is TGTGCCAGCAGCGCCAGACAGGGCTACGAGCAGTACTTC. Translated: CASSARQGYEQYF. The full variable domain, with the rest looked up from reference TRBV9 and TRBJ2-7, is DSGVTQTPKHLITATGQRVTLRCSPRSGDLSVYWYQQSLDQGLQFLIQYYNGEERAKGNILERFSAQQFPDLHSELNLSSLELGDSALYFCASSARQGYEQYFGPGTRLTVT.

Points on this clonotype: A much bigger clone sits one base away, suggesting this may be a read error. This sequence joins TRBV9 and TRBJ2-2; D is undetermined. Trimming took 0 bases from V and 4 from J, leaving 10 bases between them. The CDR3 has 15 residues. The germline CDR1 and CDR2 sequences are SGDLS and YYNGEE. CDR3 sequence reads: CASSVDYFPTGELFF. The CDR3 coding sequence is TGTGCCAGCAGCGTAGATTACTTTCCCACCGGGGAGCTGTTTTTT.

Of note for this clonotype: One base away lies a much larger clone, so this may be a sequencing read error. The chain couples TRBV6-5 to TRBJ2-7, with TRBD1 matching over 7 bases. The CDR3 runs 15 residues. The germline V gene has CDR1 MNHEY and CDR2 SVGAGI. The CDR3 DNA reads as TGTGCCATCAGTTACTCGGCCACGGGACAGTACGAGCAGTACTTC. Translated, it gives CAISYSATGQYEQYF.

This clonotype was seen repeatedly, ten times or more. The CDR3 loop reads CSARDQAGGEQFF. The CDR3 bases are TGCAGTGCTAGAGATCAAGCGGGGGGCGAGCAGTTCTTC. J is TRBJ2-1 and V is TRBV20-1; 9 bases are shared with TRBD2. The CDR3 extends over 13 amino acids. CDR1 is DFQATT, CDR2 SNEGSKA, per germline (reference sequence). Unmatched junction bases numbered 4, after V lost 0 bases and J lost 10 bases.

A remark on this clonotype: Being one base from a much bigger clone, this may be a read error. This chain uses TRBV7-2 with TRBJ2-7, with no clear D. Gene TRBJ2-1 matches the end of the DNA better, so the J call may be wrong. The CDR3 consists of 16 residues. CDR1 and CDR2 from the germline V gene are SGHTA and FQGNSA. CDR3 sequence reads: CASSLRVSSRSYEQFF. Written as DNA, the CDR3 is TGTGCCAGCAGCTTAAGGGTTTCTTCGCGGTCCTACGAGCAGTTCTTC.

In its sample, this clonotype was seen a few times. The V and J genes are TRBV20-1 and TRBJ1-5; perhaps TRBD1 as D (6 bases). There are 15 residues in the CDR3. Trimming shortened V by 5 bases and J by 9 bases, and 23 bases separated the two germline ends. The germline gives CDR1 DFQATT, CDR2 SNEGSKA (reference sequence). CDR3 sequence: CSARRGGTGVLPQHF. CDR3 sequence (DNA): TGCAGTGCTCGGAGGGGGGGCACAGGAGTATTGCCCCAGCATTTT.

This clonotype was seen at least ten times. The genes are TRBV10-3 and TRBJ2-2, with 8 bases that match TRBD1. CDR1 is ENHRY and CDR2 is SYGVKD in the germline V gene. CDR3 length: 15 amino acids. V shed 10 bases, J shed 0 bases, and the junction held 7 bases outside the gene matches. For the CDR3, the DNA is TGTGCCACCAAGACAGGGGCGGCGAACACCGGGGAGCTGTTTTTT. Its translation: CATKTGAANTGELFF.

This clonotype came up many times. The chain's CDR3 is CASSIGRGSDTQYF. For the CDR3, the DNA is TGTGCCAGTAGTATCGGCAGGGGCTCAGATACGCAGTATTTT. This chain uses TRBV19 with TRBJ2-3; D may be TRBD1 (6 bases). Germline V gene sequence: CDR1 LNHDA, CDR2 SQIVND (reference sequence). The CDR3 runs 14 residues. V was shortened by 3 bases and J by 4 bases, with 11 bases between the two germline ends.

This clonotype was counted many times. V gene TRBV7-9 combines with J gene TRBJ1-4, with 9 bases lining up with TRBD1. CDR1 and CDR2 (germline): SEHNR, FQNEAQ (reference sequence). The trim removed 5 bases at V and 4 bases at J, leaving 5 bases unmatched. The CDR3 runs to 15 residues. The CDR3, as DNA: TGTGCCAGCAGCATACCGGGACAGGGTAATGAAAAACTGTTTTTT. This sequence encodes CASSIPGQGNEKLFF. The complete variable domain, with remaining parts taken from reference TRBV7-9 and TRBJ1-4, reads DTGVSQNPRHKITKRGQNVTFRCDPISEHNRLYWYRQTLGQGPEFLTYFQNEAQLEKSRLLSDRFSAERPKGSFSTLEIQRTEQGDSAMYLCASSIPGQGNEKLFFGSGTQLSVL.

CDR3 DNA sequence: TGTGCCAGCAGCTTAAGGGACCAAGAGACCCAGTACTTC. Its translation: CASSLRDQETQYF. The V gene is TRBV7-2, the J gene TRBJ2-5; D remains ambiguous. The CDR3 length is 13 residues. Per germline, CDR1 SGHTA and CDR2 FQGNSA. Trimming removed 2 bases from V and 0 bases from J, with 4 bases in between.

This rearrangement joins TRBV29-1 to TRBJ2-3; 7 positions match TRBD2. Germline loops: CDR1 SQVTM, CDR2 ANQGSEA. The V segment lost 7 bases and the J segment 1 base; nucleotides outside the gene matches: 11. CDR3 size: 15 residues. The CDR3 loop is CSAGPSAGGTDTQYF. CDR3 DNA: TGCAGCGCCGGGCCCTCCGCGGGGGGCACAGATACGCAGTATTTT.

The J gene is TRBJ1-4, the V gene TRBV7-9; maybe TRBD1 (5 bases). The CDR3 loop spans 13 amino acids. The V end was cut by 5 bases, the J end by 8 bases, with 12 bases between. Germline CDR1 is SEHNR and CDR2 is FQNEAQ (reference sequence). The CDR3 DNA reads TGTGCCAGCAGCCAACGCGACAGAGAAAAACTGTTTTTT. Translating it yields CASSQRDREKLFF.

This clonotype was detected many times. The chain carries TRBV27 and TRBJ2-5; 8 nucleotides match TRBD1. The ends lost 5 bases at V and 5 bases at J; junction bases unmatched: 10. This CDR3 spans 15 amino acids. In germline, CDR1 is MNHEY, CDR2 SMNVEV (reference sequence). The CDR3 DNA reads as TGTGCCAGCAGTATCAGGGGGCTTGCTGAGGAGACCCAGTACTTC. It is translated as CASSIRGLAEETQYF.

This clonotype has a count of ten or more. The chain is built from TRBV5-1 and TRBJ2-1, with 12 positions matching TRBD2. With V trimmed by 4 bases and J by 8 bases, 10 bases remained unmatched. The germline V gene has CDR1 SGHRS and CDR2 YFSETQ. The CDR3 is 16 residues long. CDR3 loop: CASSQRGSSGRDEQFF. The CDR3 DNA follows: TGCGCCAGCAGCCAAAGAGGTTCTAGCGGGAGGGATGAGCAGTTCTTC.

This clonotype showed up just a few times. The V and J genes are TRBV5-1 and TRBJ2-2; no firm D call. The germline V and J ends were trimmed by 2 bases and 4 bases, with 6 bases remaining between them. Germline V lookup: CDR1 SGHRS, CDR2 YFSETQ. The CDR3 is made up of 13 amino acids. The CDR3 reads CASSFESTGELFF. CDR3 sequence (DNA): TGCGCCAGCAGCTTCGAGTCCACCGGGGAGCTGTTTTTT. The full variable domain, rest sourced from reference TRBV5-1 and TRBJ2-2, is KAGVTQTPRYLIKTRGQQVTLSCSPISGHRSVSWYQQTPGQGLQFLFEYFSETQRNKGNFPGRFSGRQFSNSRSEMNVSTLELGDSALYLCASSFESTGELFFGEGSRLTVL.